A selection of T cell receptor beta chains follows, all from one sample in a study of blood T cell repertoires in COVID-19. The method was immunoSEQ multiplex PCR; TCRdb's version includes in-frame clones alone and lacks a portion of them. The data contain around 19,000 clones, over 80% of them singletons. Sequencing input: peripheral blood. These receptors originate from a human donor in a cohort sampled during active COVID-19. The donor label of this sample is uncertain. Both conserved end residues are trimmed from each CDR3. The D gene is left open where the match is weak.

j_call v_call d_call cdr3_aa
TRBJ2-1 TRBV24-1 TRBD2 ATSDRTSGIDNEQF
TRBJ2-1 TRBV5-4 TRBD2 ASKGLAGGEYNEQF
TRBJ2-5 TRBV5-1 TRBD2 ASSLGAGVEETQY
TRBJ2-3 TRBV6-2/TRBV6-3 TRBD2 ASSYSGTSGRRTDTQY
TRBJ2-2 TRBV2 NA ASLPFGSTGELF
TRBJ2-3 TRBV30 TRBD2 AWSFEREVDTQY
TRBJ2-5 TRBV2 NA ASSEAVETQY
TRBJ2-1 TRBV27 NA ASSPPRNEQF
TRBJ2-3 TRBV29-1 TRBD2 SARGGAGMADTQY
TRBJ1-2 TRBV11-2 TRBD1 ASSRIRGDRGYSDYGYT